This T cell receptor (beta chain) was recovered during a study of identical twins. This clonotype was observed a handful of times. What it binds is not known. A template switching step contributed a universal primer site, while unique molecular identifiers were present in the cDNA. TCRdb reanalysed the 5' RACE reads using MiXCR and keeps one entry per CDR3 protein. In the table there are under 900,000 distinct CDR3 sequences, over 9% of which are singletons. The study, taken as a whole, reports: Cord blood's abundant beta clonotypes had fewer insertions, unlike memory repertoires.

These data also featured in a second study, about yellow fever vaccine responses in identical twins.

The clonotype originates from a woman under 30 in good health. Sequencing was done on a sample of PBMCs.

CDR3 coding DNA: TGCGCCAGCAGCATCCTCGGGACTAGCGTGAATGAGCAGTTCTTC. This gives the protein CASSILGTSVNEQFF. The chain links TRBV5-1 to TRBJ2-1, with TRBD2 matching over 10 bases. The germline gives CDR1 SGHRS, CDR2 YFSETQ. Trimming removed 4 bases from V and 7 bases from J; junction bases left unmatched: 8. The CDR3 length is 15 residues.